Listed here are 18 T cell receptor beta chains from one sample, sequenced in a study of cytomegalovirus exposure and HLA in healthy donors. It was with 60 Vbeta and 13 Jbeta primers that the PCR ran. Here immunoSEQ multiplex PCR was the method, and the copy in TCRdb shows in-frame clones only, minus some. The sample holds roughly 100,000 clones; about 80% are singletons and the top ten take roughly 2%. The specimen sequenced was PBMCs. These receptors all come from a man aged 35 to 55 in good health and CMV-seronegative.

The chain combines TRBV6-1 with TRBJ2-6, with D possibly matching TRBD1 (7 bases). With 6 bases removed from V and 3 bases from J, the gap between germline ends came to 12 bases. This CDR3 comprises 15 residues. CDR1 is MNHNS, CDR2 SASEGT, per germline. The CDR3 is CASRAGGSGANVLTF. The CDR3 DNA reads as TGTGCCAGCAGAGCAGGGGGGAGTGGGGCCAACGTCCTGACTTTC.

The rearrangement links TRBV9 to TRBJ2-1, with 7 bases matching TRBD1. The CDR3 is 16 amino acids. The V gene's germline CDR1 is SGDLS and CDR2 YYNGEE. J was trimmed by 10 bases and V by 3 bases; bases with no gene match: 16. CDR3 nucleotides: TGTGCCAGCAGCGCCTCCAACCACTTGACAGGGCACGAGCAGTTCTTC. Encoded protein: CASSASNHLTGHEQFF.

The chain carries TRBV6-5 and TRBJ1-1, with 10 positions matching TRBD1. CDR1 and CDR2 from the germline V gene are MNHEY and SVGAGI. V lost 6 bases and J lost 1; bases outside the gene matches: 5. This CDR3 comprises 15 residues. This CDR3 is CASRERQGANTEAFF. CDR3 coding DNA: TGTGCCAGCAGGGAAAGACAGGGGGCGAACACTGAAGCTTTCTTT.

The V and J genes are TRBV15 and TRBJ2-7, with TRBD1 matching 8 bases. This CDR3 region has 19 residues. Trimming cost V 3 bases and J 5 bases; bases outside gene matches: 21. Germline lookup yields CDR1 LNHNV and CDR2 YYDKDF (reference sequence). CDR3 amino acids: CATSRDTRTGIIIGNEQYF. CDR3 DNA: TGTGCCACCAGCAGGGATACCCGGACAGGGATCATCATTGGCAACGAGCAGTACTTC.

V usage is TRBV21-1 and J usage is TRBJ2-5; the table's D call of TRBD1 was not tested on the DNA. TRBV21-1 is marked as a pseudogene. CDR3 length: 17 amino acids. The DNA of the CDR3 is TGTGCCAGCAGCAAAGTCGGTGGACAGGACTTCCAAGAGACCCAGTACTTC. Protein: CASSKVGGQDFQETQYF.

The chain recombines TRBV6-4 with TRBJ2-1, with a possible D match to TRBD2 (7 bases). This CDR3 region has 18 residues. The ends were cut back, 3 bases at V and 1 base at J, with 19 bases in the middle. The V gene's germline CDR1 is MRHNA and CDR2 SNTAGT. The DNA for the CDR3 is TGTGCCAGCAGTGAAGGGGGGGGCCGCCACCTATCCTACAATGAGCAGTTCTTC. This sequence encodes CASSEGGGRHLSYNEQFF.

This chain links TRBV5-4 with TRBJ1-1; TRBD1 might be the D (5 bases). This CDR3 spans 12 amino acids. The V and J ends lost 0 bases and 11 bases respectively, with 11 bases between them. Per the germline V gene, CDR1 is SGHNT and CDR2 is YYREEE (reference sequence). The CDR3 reads CASSLGGVGAFF. The CDR3 nucleotides read TGTGCCAGCAGCTTGGGGGGGGTTGGGGCTTTCTTT.

With regard to this clone: Germline is not matched at one junction end, which may reflect a read error. The V call is TRBV7-9, the J call TRBJ2-3; D may be TRBD2 (5 bases). Germline V gives CDR1 SEHNR, CDR2 FQNEAQ (reference sequence). The CDR3 length is 16 residues. The chain's CDR3 is CSSSSPVAGATDTQYF. The CDR3 DNA reads as TGTTCCAGCAGCTCCCCTGTTGCGGGTGCCACAGATACGCAGTATTTT.

The chain combines TRBV10-3 with TRBJ1-4; D gene uncertain. Germline values: CDR1 ENHRY, CDR2 SYGVKD. The CDR3 consists of 14 residues. Trimming pared 2 bases from V and 5 bases from J, leaving 9 bases between. The CDR3 sequence is CAISEMTGNEKLFF. The CDR3 coding sequence is TGTGCCATCAGTGAGATGACGGGGAATGAAAAACTGTTTTTT.

V and J are TRBV7-9 and TRBJ1-5; a weak D match, TRBD1 (5 bases). CDR1 is SEHNR and CDR2 is FQNEAQ in the germline V gene (reference sequence). Trimming shortened V by 4 bases and J by 3 bases, and 16 bases separated the two germline ends. This CDR3 spans 16 amino acids. DNA of the CDR3: TGTGCCAGCAGCTCTGTCCTCAAAGGGGACAATCAGCCCCAGCATTTT. This translates into CASSSVLKGDNQPQHF.

The chain has TRBV28 and TRBJ2-1; the match to TRBD2 covers 10 bases. The CDR3 runs 22 residues. The germline V gene has CDR1 MDHEN and CDR2 SYDVKM. The V segment lost 1 base and the J segment 4 bases; nucleotides outside the gene matches: 22. CDR3 DNA sequence: TGTGCCAGCAGTTTATACCCTCATTCGACAGGACCTAGCGGGAGAAGGTACAATGAGCAGTTCTTC. This sequence encodes CASSLYPHSTGPSGRRYNEQFF.

The V and J genes are TRBV10-3 and TRBJ1-3, with 8 bases that match TRBD1. Germline CDR1 ENHRY, CDR2 SYGVKD. The CDR3 is 16 amino acids. Losses at the gene ends were 6 bases for V and 4 bases for J; bases not matched to a gene: 11. The CDR3 DNA sequence: TGTGCCATCAGACCCTCGACAGGGGAGGGCGGAAACACCATATATTTT. It codes for CAIRPSTGEGGNTIYF.

This sequence joins TRBV5-6 and TRBJ2-7, with TRBD1 as a possible D gene (6 bases). The CDR3 consists of 14 residues. The germline gives CDR1 SGHDT, CDR2 YYEEEE. V was shortened by 2 bases and J by 0 bases, with 9 bases between the two germline ends. The DNA for the CDR3 is TGTGCCAGCAGCTTACCGGGACACTCCTACGAGCAGTACTTC. Protein sequence: CASSLPGHSYEQYF.

This chain links TRBV27 with TRBJ1-5, with D possibly TRBD1 on 5 matching bases. The V gene lost 3 bases and the J gene lost 1 base, with 7 bases spanning the gap. The CDR3 runs to 14 residues. CDR1 MNHEY and CDR2 SMNVEV come from the germline V gene (reference sequence). In DNA, the CDR3 is TGTGCCAGCAGTTTTGGGGCGAGCAATCAGCCCCAGCATTTT. Its protein is CASSFGASNQPQHF.

Note on this clone: This same CDR3 is encoded by further DNA sequences in the sample. The chain links TRBV7-9 to TRBJ1-2; 7 bases are a match to TRBD1. Germline CDR1 and CDR2: SEHNR and FQNEAQ (reference sequence). This CDR3 has 15 residues. V dropped 3 bases and J dropped 4; count of bases not matched to a gene: 8. Here the CDR3 reads CASSLGTALAYGYTF. CDR3 DNA sequence: TGTGCCAGCAGCTTGGGGACAGCCCTGGCCTATGGCTACACCTTC.

The V call is TRBV5-1, the J call TRBJ2-3; TRBD2 aligns across 9 bases. CDR3 size: 18 residues. The germline V gene encodes CDR1 SGHRS and CDR2 YFSETQ. The trim removed 0 bases at V and 0 bases at J, leaving 8 bases unmatched. The CDR3 region has the DNA TGCGCCAGCAGCTTGGGGGTGACTAGCGGTCTGAGCACAGATACGCAGTATTTT. It codes for CASSLGVTSGLSTDTQYF. The variable domain in full, completed from reference TRBV5-1 and TRBJ2-3, reads KAGVTQTPRYLIKTRGQQVTLSCSPISGHRSVSWYQQTPGQGLQFLFEYFSETQRNKGNFPGRFSGRQFSNSRSEMNVSTLELGDSALYLCASSLGVTSGLSTDTQYFGPGTRLTVL.

The chain couples TRBV7-2 to TRBJ2-3; 7 bases align to TRBD2. The CDR3 sequence is 13 residues long. The junction had 0 bases not matched to a gene; V was cut back by 6 bases and J by 0 bases. The germline gives CDR1 SGHTA, CDR2 FQGNSA. In DNA form, the CDR3 reads TGTGCCAGCAGGGGAGGGAGCACAGATACGCAGTATTTT. Its protein is CASRGGSTDTQYF.

This rearrangement joins TRBV2 to TRBJ1-4; 7 bases are a match to TRBD1. The V segment lost 9 bases and the J segment 7 bases; nucleotides outside the gene matches: 5. Germline V gene data show CDR1 as SNHLY and CDR2 as FYNNEI. The CDR3 has 12 residues. CDR3 coding DNA: TGTGCCAGAAGGGACAGTAGTGAAAAACTGTTTTTT. This codes for CARRDSSEKLFF.